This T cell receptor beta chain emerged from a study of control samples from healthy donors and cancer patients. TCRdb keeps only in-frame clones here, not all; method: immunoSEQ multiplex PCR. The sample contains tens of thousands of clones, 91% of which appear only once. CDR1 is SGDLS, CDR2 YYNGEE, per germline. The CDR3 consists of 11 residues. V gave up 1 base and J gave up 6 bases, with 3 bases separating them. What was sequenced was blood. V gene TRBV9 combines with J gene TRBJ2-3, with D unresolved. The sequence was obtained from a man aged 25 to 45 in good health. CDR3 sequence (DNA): TGTGCCAGCAGCGTACGGGATACGCAGTATTTT. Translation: CASSVRDTQYF.